The 28 T cell receptor beta chains below come from one sample, sequenced in a study of cytotoxic CD8 clonotypes in ibrutinib-treated CLL. Sequencing was performed with immunoSEQ multiplex PCR; in TCRdb, only in-frame clones are kept and a portion is missing. The sample lists about 160,000 clones, more than 80% seen once, with about 4.5% in the top ten. This sample comprised PBMCs, obtained after 24 months of ibrutinib treatment. All receptors derive from a human donor with chronic lymphocytic leukemia.

The V call is TRBV7-9, the J call TRBJ2-7, with 10 bases fitting TRBD1. The CDR3 contains 17 residues. Losses at the gene ends were 8 bases for V and 6 bases for J; bases not matched to a gene: 19. CDR1 is SEHNR and CDR2 is FQNEAQ in the germline V gene (reference sequence). The CDR3 DNA reads TGTGCCAGCGGCGGACAGGGGGAGTTCGGTATAGAGGCCGAGCAGTACTTC. This encodes CASGGQGEFGIEAEQYF. Complete variable domain (other parts from reference TRBV7-9 and TRBJ2-7): DTGVSQNPRHKITKRGQNVTFRCDPISEHNRLYWYRQTLGQGPEFLTYFQNEAQLEKSRLLSDRFSAERPKGSFSTLEIQRTEQGDSAMYLCASGGQGEFGIEAEQYFGPGTRLTVT.

CDR3 residues: CASSASFQTDYNEQFF. The CDR3 nucleotides read TGTGCCAGCAGCGCCTCCTTCCAAACCGATTACAATGAGCAGTTCTTC. The chain is built from TRBV9 and TRBJ2-1; D not certain. This CDR3 is 16 amino acids long. Looked up from germline, CDR1 is SGDLS and CDR2 is YYNGEE. V was cut by 3 bases and J by 4 bases, with 17 bases left in between.

CDR3 in DNA: TGTGCCAGCATGAGACTAGCGGGGGGAGATACGCAGTATTTT. This translates into CASMRLAGGDTQYF. This chain links TRBV6-5 with TRBJ2-3; 13 bases are a match to TRBD2. V gave up 7 bases and J gave up 5 bases; unmatched junction bases: 3. Germline assignment: CDR1 MNHEY and CDR2 SVGAGI. The CDR3 extends over 14 amino acids.

The chain combines TRBV19 with TRBJ2-2, with 7 nucleotides matching TRBD1. Trimming took 3 bases from V and 0 from J; bases not matched to a gene: 4. CDR3 length: 16 amino acids. Germline V lookup: CDR1 LNHDA, CDR2 SQIVND (reference sequence). Here the CDR3 DNA reads TGTGCCAGTAGTATTGCGACAGGGTCGAACACCGGGGAGCTGTTTTTT. Its translation: CASSIATGSNTGELFF.

The CDR3 coding sequence is TGCGCCAGCAGCCAAGATGGGGCGGGGGCGGATGGCTACACCTTC. Translated: CASSQDGAGADGYTF. V is TRBV4-3 and J is TRBJ1-2; a weak D match, TRBD1 (6 bases). V lost 0 bases and J lost 6, with 14 bases in between. Germline V CDR1 and CDR2: LGHNA, YSLEER. The CDR3 covers 15 residues.

V and J are TRBV28 and TRBJ1-4, with D perhaps matching TRBD1 (6 bases). This CDR3 comprises 16 residues. Between the trimmed V and J ends, which lost 4 bases and 8 bases, there was a span of 20 bases. In germline, CDR1 is MDHEN, CDR2 SYDVKM. CDR3 nucleotides: TGTGCCAGCAGTTCGTTACCGGGGGCAGGGACGGAAAAACTGTTTTTT. Amino acids: CASSSLPGAGTEKLFF.

The chain combines TRBV5-5 with TRBJ2-7, with TRBD1 matching over 9 bases. Germline values: CDR1 SGHKS, CDR2 YYEKEE (reference sequence). Trimming removed 0 bases from V and 2 bases from J; junction bases left unmatched: 3. The CDR3 loop spans 15 amino acids. CDR3 sequence (DNA): TGTGCCAGCAGCTTGGGGGGACAGGGACCCTACGAGCAGTACTTC. As protein: CASSLGGQGPYEQYF.

The chain couples TRBV9 to TRBJ2-6; D call uncertain. This CDR3 contains 15 residues. The ends were cut back, 0 bases at V and 0 bases at J, with 4 bases in the middle. Germline V gene data show CDR1 as SGDLS and CDR2 as YYNGEE. This CDR3 reads CASSVASSGANVLTF. The CDR3 DNA is TGTGCCAGCAGCGTAGCCAGCTCTGGGGCCAACGTCCTGACTTTC.

V is TRBV11-2 and J is TRBJ1-5; 9 positions agree with TRBD1. Germline values: CDR1 SGHAT, CDR2 FQNNGV. Unmatched junction bases numbered 6, after V lost 4 bases and J lost 5 bases. This CDR3 spans 15 amino acids. DNA for the CDR3: TGTGCCAGCAGCTACCGACAGGGGGTGGATCAGCCCCAGCATTTT. Amino acids: CASSYRQGVDQPQHF.

V and J are TRBV6-5 and TRBJ2-6; D unresolved. The CDR3 covers 14 residues. Germline CDR1 is MNHEY and CDR2 is SVGAGI. V lost 8 bases to trimming and J lost 0 bases, with 8 bases between them. The CDR3 reads CASFTYSGANVLTF. The CDR3 DNA reads TGTGCCAGCTTCACCTACTCTGGGGCCAACGTCCTGACTTTC.

V usage is TRBV29-1 and J usage is TRBJ2-7; TRBD1 matches 7 bases. The V and J ends lost 8 bases and 4 bases, in that order; junction bases with no gene match: 14. Germline CDR1 is SQVTM and CDR2 is ANQGSEA. This CDR3 has 14 amino acids. The CDR3 protein is CSTLSRGQSYEQYF. In DNA form, the CDR3 reads TGCAGCACCCTCTCAAGGGGGCAGTCGTACGAGCAGTACTTC.

V and J are TRBV7-2 and TRBJ1-5; possibly TRBD1 for D (6 bases). Germline CDR1 reads SGHTA; CDR2 reads FQGNSA. The CDR3 has 15 amino acids. V was cut by 4 bases and J by 7 bases, with 17 bases left in between. In DNA form, the CDR3 reads TGTGCCAGCAGCTATAGGGACGGAGGGGGACAGCCCCAGCATTTT. This sequence encodes CASSYRDGGGQPQHF.

The chain uses TRBV16 and TRBJ1-4; 7 bases are a match to TRBD1. After removal of 4 bases from V and 4 bases from J, the junction contained 6 bases not matched to a gene. The germline V gene encodes CDR1 KGHSY and CDR2 FQNENV. This CDR3 is built from 15 residues. Here the CDR3 DNA reads TGTGCCAGCAGCCGAACCGGGACAGATAATGAAAAACTGTTTTTT. Amino acid sequence: CASSRTGTDNEKLFF.

This chain joins TRBV21-1 and TRBJ2-1; the D call in the table, TRBD2, was not verified against the DNA. TRBV21-1 counts as a pseudogene. The CDR3 extends over 13 amino acids. In DNA, the CDR3 is TGTGCCAGCAGCATGGGACTTTACAATGAGCAGTTCTTC. This gives the protein CASSMGLYNEQFF.

This chain connects TRBV7-9 to TRBJ1-1; D gene ambiguous. Germline V gives CDR1 SEHNR, CDR2 FQNEAQ (reference sequence). Trimming removed 1 base from V and 0 bases from J, with 9 bases in between. There are 15 residues in the CDR3. The CDR3 reads CASSLGWTLNTEAFF. In DNA, the CDR3 is TGTGCCAGCAGCTTAGGATGGACCCTGAACACTGAAGCTTTCTTT.

The chain is built from TRBV7-2 and TRBJ1-2, with D possibly matching TRBD1 (5 bases). The CDR3 has 16 amino acids. Germline lookup yields CDR1 SGHTA and CDR2 FQGNSA. V lost 3 bases to trimming and J lost 4 bases, with 18 bases between them. CDR3: CASSLEGRDLSYGYTF. CDR3 DNA: TGTGCCAGCAGCTTGGAGGGCAGGGACCTTTCCTATGGCTACACCTTC.

The gene calls are TRBV30 and TRBJ1-2; D remains unclear. Germline CDR1 GTSNPN, CDR2 SVGIG (reference sequence). This CDR3 region has 11 residues. The ends were cut back, 3 bases at V and 6 bases at J, with 8 bases in the middle. CDR3: CAWSPWDGYTF. The DNA of the CDR3 is TGTGCCTGGAGCCCGTGGGATGGCTACACCTTC.

This clone was seen once. The chain uses TRBV19 and TRBJ1-2; no clear D gene. V lost 5 bases and J 8 bases, leaving 18 bases between the germline ends. CDR1 LNHDA and CDR2 SQIVND come from the germline V gene (reference sequence). The CDR3 sequence is 14 residues long. CDR3 bases: TGTGCCAGTAGTTCCCCCAGTGTGGTCCTGGGCTACACCTTC. Amino acids: CASSSPSVVLGYTF.

The rearrangement links TRBV7-9 to TRBJ1-6; no clear D gene. Germline V gives CDR1 SEHNR, CDR2 FQNEAQ (reference sequence). The V and J ends lost 5 bases and 0 bases respectively, with 17 bases between them. The CDR3 runs to 18 residues. In nucleotides, the CDR3 is TGTGCCAGCAGCCCAGGCGAAGGCCTTAGCTCCTATAATTCACCCCTCCACTTT. The encoded protein is CASSPGEGLSSYNSPLHF.

This clone was counted once. The CDR3, as DNA: TGTGCCAGCAGCCCTGCTACAGGTCCCGGGGAGCTGTTTTTT. Residues: CASSPATGPGELFF. This chain connects TRBV9 to TRBJ2-2; TRBD1 might be the D (5 bases). Germline values: CDR1 SGDLS, CDR2 YYNGEE. Deletions cut 4 bases from V and 6 bases from J, with 13 bases between. This CDR3 comprises 14 residues.

The rearrangement links TRBV5-1 to TRBJ1-1; TRBD1 matches at 7 bases. Germline lookup yields CDR1 SGHRS and CDR2 YFSETQ. Losses at the gene ends were 2 bases for V and 3 bases for J; bases not matched to a gene: 4. The CDR3 totals 14 residues. CDR3 in DNA: TGCGCCAGCAGCTTACAGGGGACGGACACTGAAGCTTTCTTT. Amino acid sequence: CASSLQGTDTEAFF. The entire variable domain, with the rest obtained from reference TRBV5-1 and TRBJ1-1, is as follows: KAGVTQTPRYLIKTRGQQVTLSCSPISGHRSVSWYQQTPGQGLQFLFEYFSETQRNKGNFPGRFSGRQFSNSRSEMNVSTLELGDSALYLCASSLQGTDTEAFFGQGTRLTVV.

The CDR3 loop is CASSRVTSPTWTF. In DNA form, the CDR3 reads TGTGCCAGCAGCAGGGTGACTAGCCCTACGTGGACCTTC. This sequence joins TRBV7-9 and TRBJ1-2; D remains ambiguous. V lost 5 bases and J lost 14, with 21 bases in between. The length of the CDR3 is 13 residues. CDR1 is SEHNR and CDR2 is FQNEAQ in the germline V gene (reference sequence).

The chain links TRBV15 to TRBJ1-3; D remains unclear. This CDR3 region has 16 residues. Per germline, CDR1 LNHNV and CDR2 YYDKDF (reference sequence). Trimming shortened V by 2 bases and J by 0 bases, and 11 bases separated the two germline ends. This CDR3 reads CATSRQVGVSGNTIYF. CDR3 in DNA: TGTGCCACCAGCAGACAAGTCGGGGTCTCTGGAAACACCATATATTTT.

The chain recombines TRBV28 with TRBJ1-5, with D possibly matching TRBD1 (6 bases). V was pared by 4 bases and J by 6 bases, with 13 bases between. Per germline, CDR1 MDHEN and CDR2 SYDVKM. CDR3 size: 14 residues. CDR3 DNA: TGTGCCAGCAGTTCCCCACAGGGTCGTCAGCCCCAGCATTTT. Translated, it gives CASSSPQGRQPQHF. The variable domain in full, completed from reference TRBV28 and TRBJ1-5, reads DVKVTQSSRYLVKRTGEKVFLECVQDMDHENMFWYRQDPGLGLRLIYFSYDVKMKEKGDIPEGYSVSREKKERFSLILESASTNQTSMYLCASSSPQGRQPQHFGDGTRLSIL.

The rearrangement links TRBV7-9 to TRBJ1-1; D may be TRBD1 (6 bases). The CDR3 spans 15 residues. With 5 bases removed from V and 5 bases from J, the gap between germline ends came to 18 bases. Germline CDR1 SEHNR, CDR2 FQNEAQ (reference sequence). CDR3: CASSAGTTSGTEAFF. In DNA form, the CDR3 reads TGTGCCAGCAGCGCCGGGACAACGTCAGGGACTGAAGCTTTCTTT.

This chain uses TRBV5-1 with TRBJ1-5; D possibly corresponds to TRBD1 (6 bases). The CDR3 runs to 13 residues. With 0 bases removed from V and 7 bases from J, the gap between germline ends came to 8 bases. The germline V gene encodes CDR1 SGHRS and CDR2 YFSETQ. CDR3 DNA sequence: TGCGCCAGCAGCTTGGCGGGGGGCCAGCCCCAGCATTTT. Translating gives CASSLAGGQPQHF.

This chain joins TRBV5-1 and TRBJ2-7; 7 bases map to TRBD1. CDR1 SGHRS and CDR2 YFSETQ come from the germline V gene. Unmatched junction bases numbered 11, after V lost 4 bases and J lost 4 bases. This CDR3 comprises 15 residues. The CDR3 nucleotides read TGCGCCAGCAGCCTTGCGACAGGGAACGGGTACGAGCAGTACTTC. It yields the protein CASSLATGNGYEQYF. Using reference TRBV5-1 and TRBJ2-7 for the parts outside the CDR3, the full variable domain is KAGVTQTPRYLIKTRGQQVTLSCSPISGHRSVSWYQQTPGQGLQFLFEYFSETQRNKGNFPGRFSGRQFSNSRSEMNVSTLELGDSALYLCASSLATGNGYEQYFGPGTRLTVT.

The CDR3 DNA sequence: TGTGCCAGCAGCGTAGGAGGACAGGGGGCCCCAGATACGCAGTATTTT. Translating it yields CASSVGGQGAPDTQYF. The genes are TRBV9 and TRBJ2-3; 11 positions match TRBD1. The junction had 4 bases not matched to a gene; V was cut back by 0 bases and J by 4 bases. CDR1 is SGDLS and CDR2 is YYNGEE in the germline V gene. The CDR3 contains 16 residues.